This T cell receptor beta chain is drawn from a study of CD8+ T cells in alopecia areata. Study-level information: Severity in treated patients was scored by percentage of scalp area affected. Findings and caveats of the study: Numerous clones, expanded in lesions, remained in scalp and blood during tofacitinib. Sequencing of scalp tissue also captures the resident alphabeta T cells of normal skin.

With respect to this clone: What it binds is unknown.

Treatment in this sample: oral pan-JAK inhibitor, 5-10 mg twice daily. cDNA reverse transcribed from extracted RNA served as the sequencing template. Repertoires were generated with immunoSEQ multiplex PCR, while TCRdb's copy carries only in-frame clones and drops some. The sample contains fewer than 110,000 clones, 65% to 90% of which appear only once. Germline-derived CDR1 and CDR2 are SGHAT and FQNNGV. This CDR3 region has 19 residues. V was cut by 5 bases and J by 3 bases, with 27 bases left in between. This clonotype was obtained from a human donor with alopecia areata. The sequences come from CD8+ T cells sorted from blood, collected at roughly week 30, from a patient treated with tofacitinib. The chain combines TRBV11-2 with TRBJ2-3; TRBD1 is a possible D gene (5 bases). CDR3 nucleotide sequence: TGTGCCAGCAGCCCTACGGCCCTTAGTACAGGCACAAATACAGATACGCAGTATTTT. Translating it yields CASSPTALSTGTNTDTQYF.